These T cell receptor beta chains were read from a single sample in a study of cytomegalovirus exposure and HLA in healthy donors. Generated by immunoSEQ multiplex PCR, the TCRdb table keeps only in-frame clones and is missing some. The sample carries roughly 60,000 clones, roughly 75% recorded once. Sample: PBMCs. The source of these receptors is a woman in her thirties in good health and CMV-seronegative. The CDR3 runs from the conserved cysteine through the conserved F or W. Fields, in order: V gene, J gene, CDR3 length, CDR3 protein.

TRBV7-9	TRBJ1-4	14	CASSRRQGNEKLFF
TRBV18	TRBJ1-1	14	CASSPLEANTEAFF
TRBV7-3	TRBJ2-1	16	CASTPAAGGSLNEQFF
TRBV5-1	TRBJ2-6	16	CASSTGIAAGANVLTF
TRBV28	TRBJ1-1	11	CASRRPGRVGF
TRBV29-1	TRBJ2-7	12	CSVGEGGYEQYF
TRBV19	TRBJ1-2	14	CASCKAGAAYGYTF
TRBV6-5	TRBJ2-2	15	CASSYETGGTGELFF
TRBV5-4	TRBJ2-1	19	CASSLFLAGPRGSYNEQFF
TRBV6-1	TRBJ1-2	14	CASSPTGIRYGYTF
TRBV2	TRBJ2-3	15	CASGGLAGVRDTQYF
TRBV5-4	TRBJ2-5	15	CASSLGGGRRETQYF
TRBV27	TRBJ2-1	15	CASSAPGTKNNEQFF
TRBV7-9	TRBJ1-4	14	CASSSQGSNEKLFF
TRBV28	TRBJ2-1	20	CASSLFGGGSGRAAGDEQFF
TRBV6-6	TRBJ2-5	11	CASSYEETQYF
TRBV14	TRBJ2-2	14	CASSPTGNTGELFF
TRBV5-1	TRBJ2-3	15	CASSLGSGRAFTQYF
TRBV7-2	TRBJ2-7	14	CASSLARGTYEQYF
TRBV18	TRBJ1-2	15	CASSPEGAGNYGYTF
TRBV6-5	TRBJ2-1	15	CASSSDRSSGNEQFF